The sample holds a few counts of the clone carrying this T cell receptor (beta chain). This specimen belongs to a study of T-cell reconstitution after alpha-beta-depleted transplantation in children. The CDR3 consists of 15 residues. V gave up 2 bases and J gave up 9 bases, with 14 bases separating them. Germline values: CDR1 MNHEY, CDR2 SVGAGI. The TCRbeta library was prepared with unique molecular identifiers. TCRdb independently ran MiXCR on the PCR reads; one entry per CDR3 protein. The sample consists of 330,000 or so distinct CDR3 sequences, over 9.5% of them appearing once. Source: PBMCs, taken before TCRalphabeta/CD19-depleted stem cell transplant. The receptor was isolated from a boy in the first two years of life with acute myeloid leukemia, due to receive a stem cell transplant. This chain joins TRBV6-5 and TRBJ1-6; maybe TRBD1 (5 bases). Here the CDR3 reads CASSYLGGGGSPLHF. The CDR3 DNA follows: TGTGCCAGCAGTTACCTCGGCGGGGGGGGTTCACCCCTCCACTTT.